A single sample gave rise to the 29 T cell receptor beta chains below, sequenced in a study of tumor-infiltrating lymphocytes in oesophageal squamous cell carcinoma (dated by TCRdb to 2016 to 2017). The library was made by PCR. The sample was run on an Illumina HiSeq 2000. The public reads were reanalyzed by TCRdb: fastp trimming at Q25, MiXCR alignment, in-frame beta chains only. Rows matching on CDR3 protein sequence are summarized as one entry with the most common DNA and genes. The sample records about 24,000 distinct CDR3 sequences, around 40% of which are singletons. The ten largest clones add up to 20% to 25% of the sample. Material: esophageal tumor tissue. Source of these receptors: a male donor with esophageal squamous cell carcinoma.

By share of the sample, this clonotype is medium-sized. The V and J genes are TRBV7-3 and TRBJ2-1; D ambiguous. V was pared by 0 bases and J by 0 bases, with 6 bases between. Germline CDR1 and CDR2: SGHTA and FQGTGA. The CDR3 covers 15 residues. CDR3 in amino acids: CASSLTASSYNEQFF. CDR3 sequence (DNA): TGTGCCAGCAGCTTAACCGCAAGCTCCTACAATGAGCAGTTCTTC.

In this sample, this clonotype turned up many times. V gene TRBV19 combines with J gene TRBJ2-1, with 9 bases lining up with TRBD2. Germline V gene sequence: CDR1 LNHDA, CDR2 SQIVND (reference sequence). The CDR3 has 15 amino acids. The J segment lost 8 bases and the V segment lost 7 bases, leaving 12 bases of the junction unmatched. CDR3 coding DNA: TGTGCCAGTAAATCGCAGGGACTAGCCACCGATGAGCAGTTCTTC. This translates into CASKSQGLATDEQFF.

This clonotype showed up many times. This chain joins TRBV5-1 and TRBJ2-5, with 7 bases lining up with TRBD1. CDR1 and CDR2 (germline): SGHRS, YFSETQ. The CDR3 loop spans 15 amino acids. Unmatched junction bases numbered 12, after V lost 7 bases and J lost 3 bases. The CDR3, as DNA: TGCGCCAGCGAACTACAGGGGCGTAAGGAAGAGACCCAGTACTTC. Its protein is CASELQGRKEETQYF.

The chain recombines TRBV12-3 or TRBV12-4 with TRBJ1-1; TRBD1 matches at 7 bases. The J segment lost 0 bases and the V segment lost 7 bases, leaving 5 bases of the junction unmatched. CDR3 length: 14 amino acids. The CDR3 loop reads CASKRQGVNTEAFF. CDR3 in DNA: TGTGCCAGCAAAAGACAGGGAGTGAACACTGAAGCTTTCTTT.

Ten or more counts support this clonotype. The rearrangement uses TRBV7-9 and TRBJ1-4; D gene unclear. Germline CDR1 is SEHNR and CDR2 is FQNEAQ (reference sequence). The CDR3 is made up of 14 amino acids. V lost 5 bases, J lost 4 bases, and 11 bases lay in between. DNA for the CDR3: TGTGCCAGCAGCCCCCGACCGATTAATGAAAAACTGTTTTTT. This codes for CASSPRPINEKLFF.

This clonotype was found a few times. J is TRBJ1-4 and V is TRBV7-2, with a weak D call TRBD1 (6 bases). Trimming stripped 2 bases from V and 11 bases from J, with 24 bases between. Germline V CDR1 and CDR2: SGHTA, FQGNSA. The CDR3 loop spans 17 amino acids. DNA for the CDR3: TGTGCCAGCAGCTTATCGGGACCGACGGCGACTAGGGGGAAACTGTTTTTT. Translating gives CASSLSGPTATRGKLFF.

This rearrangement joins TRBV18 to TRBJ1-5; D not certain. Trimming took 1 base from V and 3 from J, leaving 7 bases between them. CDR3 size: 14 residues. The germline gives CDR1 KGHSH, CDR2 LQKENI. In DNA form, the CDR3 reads TGTGCCAGCTCACCACTGGCGGACAATCAGCCCCAGCATTTT. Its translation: CASSPLADNQPQHF.

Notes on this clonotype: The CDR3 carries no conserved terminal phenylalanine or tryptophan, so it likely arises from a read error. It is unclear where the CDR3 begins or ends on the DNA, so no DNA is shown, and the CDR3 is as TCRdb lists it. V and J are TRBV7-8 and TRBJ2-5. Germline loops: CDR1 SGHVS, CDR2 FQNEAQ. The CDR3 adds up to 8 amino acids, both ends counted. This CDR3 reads CASSLSNS.

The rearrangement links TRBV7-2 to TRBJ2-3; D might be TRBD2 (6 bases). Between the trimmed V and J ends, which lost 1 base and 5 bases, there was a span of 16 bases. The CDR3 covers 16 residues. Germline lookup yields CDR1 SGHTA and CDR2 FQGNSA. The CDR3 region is CASSLVAFQGGDTQYF. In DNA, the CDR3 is TGTGCCAGCAGCTTAGTGGCCTTTCAGGGAGGAGATACGCAGTATTTT.

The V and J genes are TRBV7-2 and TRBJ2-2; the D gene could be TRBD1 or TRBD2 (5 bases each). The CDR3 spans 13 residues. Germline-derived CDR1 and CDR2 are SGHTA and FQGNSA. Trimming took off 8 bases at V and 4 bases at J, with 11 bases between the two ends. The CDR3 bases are TGTGCCAGCTCTCCGGGGCCCACCGGGGAGCTGTTTTTT. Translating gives CASSPGPTGELFF.

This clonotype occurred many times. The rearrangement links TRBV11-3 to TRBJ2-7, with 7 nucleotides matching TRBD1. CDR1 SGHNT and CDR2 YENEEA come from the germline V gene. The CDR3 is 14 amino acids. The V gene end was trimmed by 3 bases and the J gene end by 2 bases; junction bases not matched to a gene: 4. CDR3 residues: CASSLRQGPYEQYF. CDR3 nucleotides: TGTGCCAGCAGCTTGCGACAGGGCCCCTACGAGCAGTACTTC.

Written as DNA, the CDR3 is TGTGCCAGCAGACAGGACAGTGGCCAAGAGACCCAGTACTTC. This translates into CASRQDSGQETQYF. The J gene is TRBJ2-5, the V gene TRBV7-3, with D maybe TRBD1 (6 bases). Germline CDR1 reads SGHTA; CDR2 reads FQGTGA. The CDR3 has 14 residues. Trimming cost V 6 bases and J 1 base, with 12 bases left between them.

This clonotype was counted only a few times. CDR3 loop: CASSPLPGQGNEQYF. CDR3 coding DNA: TGTGCCAGCAGCCCTCTTCCGGGACAGGGGAACGAGCAGTACTTC. The genes are TRBV7-6 and TRBJ2-7; the match to TRBD1 covers 10 bases. Germline loops: CDR1 SGHVS, CDR2 FNYEAQ. The V segment lost 5 bases and the J segment 5 bases; nucleotides outside the gene matches: 9. This CDR3 is 15 amino acids long. The full variable domain, with the rest looked up from reference TRBV7-6 and TRBJ2-7, is GAGVSQSPRYKVTKRGQDVALRCDPISGHVSLYWYRQALGQGPEFLTYFNYEAQQDKSGLPNDRFSAERPEGSISTLTIQRTEQRDSAMYRCASSPLPGQGNEQYFGPGTRLTVT.

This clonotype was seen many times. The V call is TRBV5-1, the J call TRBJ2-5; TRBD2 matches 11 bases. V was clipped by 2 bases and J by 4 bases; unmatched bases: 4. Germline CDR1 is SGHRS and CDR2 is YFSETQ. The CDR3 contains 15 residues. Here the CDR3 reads CASSFALAGGETQYF. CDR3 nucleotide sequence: TGCGCCAGCAGCTTCGCGCTAGCGGGAGGAGAGACCCAGTACTTC.

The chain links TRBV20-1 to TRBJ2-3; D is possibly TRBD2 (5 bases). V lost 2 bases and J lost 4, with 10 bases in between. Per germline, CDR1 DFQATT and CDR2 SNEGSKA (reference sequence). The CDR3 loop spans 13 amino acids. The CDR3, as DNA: TGCAGTGCTAGAAAGGCTAGCCCAGATACGCAGTATTTT. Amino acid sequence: CSARKASPDTQYF.

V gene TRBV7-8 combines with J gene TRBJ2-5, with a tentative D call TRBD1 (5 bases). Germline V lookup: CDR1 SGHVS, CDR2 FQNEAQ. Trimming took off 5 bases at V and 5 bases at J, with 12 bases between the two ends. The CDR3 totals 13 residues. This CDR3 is CASSATGEETQYF. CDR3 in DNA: TGTGCCAGCAGCGCTACAGGAGAGGAGACCCAGTACTTC.

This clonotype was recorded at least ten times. The CDR3 nucleotides are TGTGCCAGCAGTCTGGGCAGGGGAAAGACCCAGTACTTC. This sequence encodes CASSLGRGKTQYF. The genes are TRBV5-4 and TRBJ2-5, with a weak D call TRBD1 (6 bases). V gave up 5 bases and J gave up 6 bases, with 14 bases separating them. CDR3 length: 13 residues. Germline CDR1 is SGHNT and CDR2 is YYREEE (reference sequence).

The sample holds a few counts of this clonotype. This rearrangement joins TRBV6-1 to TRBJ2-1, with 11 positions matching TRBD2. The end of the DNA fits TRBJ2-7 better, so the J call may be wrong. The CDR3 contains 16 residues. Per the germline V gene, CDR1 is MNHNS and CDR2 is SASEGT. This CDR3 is CASTGRILAGAGEQYF. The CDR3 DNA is TGTGCCAGCACGGGGAGAATACTAGCGGGAGCTGGCGAGCAGTACTTC.

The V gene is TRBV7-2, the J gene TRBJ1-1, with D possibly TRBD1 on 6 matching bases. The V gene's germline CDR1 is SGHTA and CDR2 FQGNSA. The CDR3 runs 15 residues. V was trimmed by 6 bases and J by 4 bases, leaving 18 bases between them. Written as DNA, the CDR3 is TGTGCCAGCAGTTCTTATGGGGGGGCTAGCACTGAAGCTTTCTTT. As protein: CASSSYGGASTEAFF.

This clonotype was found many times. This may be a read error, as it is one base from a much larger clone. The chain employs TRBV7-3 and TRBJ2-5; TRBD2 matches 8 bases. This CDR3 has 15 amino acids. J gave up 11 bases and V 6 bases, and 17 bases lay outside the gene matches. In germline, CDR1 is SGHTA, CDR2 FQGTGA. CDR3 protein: CASSMGGGRWDEQYF. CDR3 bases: TGTGCCAGCAGTATGGGCGGGGGGAGGTGGGATGAGCAGTACTTC.

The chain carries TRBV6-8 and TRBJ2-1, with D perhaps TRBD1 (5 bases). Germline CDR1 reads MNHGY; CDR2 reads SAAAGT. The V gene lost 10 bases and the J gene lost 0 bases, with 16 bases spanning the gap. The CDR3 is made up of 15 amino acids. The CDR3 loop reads CATLGAESSYNEQFF. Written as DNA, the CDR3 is TGTGCCACCCTTGGGGCGGAGAGCTCCTACAATGAGCAGTTCTTC.

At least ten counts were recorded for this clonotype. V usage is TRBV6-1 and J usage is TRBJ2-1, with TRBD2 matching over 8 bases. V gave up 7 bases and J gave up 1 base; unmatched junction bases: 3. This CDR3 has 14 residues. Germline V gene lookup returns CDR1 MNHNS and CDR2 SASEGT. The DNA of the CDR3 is TGTGCCAGCATGCTAGCGGGTTCCTACAATGAGCAGTTCTTC. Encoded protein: CASMLAGSYNEQFF.

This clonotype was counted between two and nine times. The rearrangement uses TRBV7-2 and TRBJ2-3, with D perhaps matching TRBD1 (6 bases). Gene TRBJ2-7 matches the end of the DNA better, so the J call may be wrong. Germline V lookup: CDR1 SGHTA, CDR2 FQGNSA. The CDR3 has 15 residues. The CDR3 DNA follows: TGTGCCAGCAGCCCAAGGGGGACGGGTCCGTACGAGCAGTACTTC. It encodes CASSPRGTGPYEQYF.

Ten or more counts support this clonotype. The CDR3 loop is CASSYRRNTGELFF. For the CDR3, the DNA is TGTGCCAGCAGTTACCGCAGGAACACCGGGGAGCTGTTTTTT. This chain uses TRBV6-1 with TRBJ2-2, with D unclear. The germline V gene encodes CDR1 MNHNS and CDR2 SASEGT. With 5 bases removed from V and 1 base from J, the gap between germline ends came to 8 bases. This CDR3 has 14 amino acids.

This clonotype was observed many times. CDR3 sequence: CASSSTGVNQPQHF. The CDR3 DNA reads TGTGCCAGCAGTTCCACAGGGGTCAATCAGCCCCAGCATTTT. The genes are TRBV28 and TRBJ1-5; 7 nucleotides match TRBD1. Germline loops: CDR1 MDHEN, CDR2 SYDVKM. This CDR3 has 14 residues. The ends lost 4 bases at V and 3 bases at J; junction bases unmatched: 3.

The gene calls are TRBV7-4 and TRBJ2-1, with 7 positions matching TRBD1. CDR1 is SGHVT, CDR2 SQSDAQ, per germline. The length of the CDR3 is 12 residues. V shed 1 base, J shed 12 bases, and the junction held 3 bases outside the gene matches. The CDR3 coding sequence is TGTGCCAGCAGCTTAGGGACAGGTGGGCAGTTCTTC. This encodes CASSLGTGGQFF.

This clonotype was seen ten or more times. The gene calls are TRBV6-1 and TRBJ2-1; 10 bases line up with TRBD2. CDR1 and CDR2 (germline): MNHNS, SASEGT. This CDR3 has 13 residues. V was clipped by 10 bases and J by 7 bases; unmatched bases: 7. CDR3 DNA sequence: TGTGCCATCAGGACTAGCGGCTCGAATGAGCAGTTCTTC. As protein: CAIRTSGSNEQFF.

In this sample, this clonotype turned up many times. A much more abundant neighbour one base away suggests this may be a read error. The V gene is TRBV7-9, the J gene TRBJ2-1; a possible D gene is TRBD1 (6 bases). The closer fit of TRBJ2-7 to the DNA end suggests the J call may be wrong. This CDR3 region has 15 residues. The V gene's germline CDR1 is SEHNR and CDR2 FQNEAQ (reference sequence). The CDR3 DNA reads TGTGCCAGCAGCTTAGGAGGGGGTGCCTACAATGAGCAGTACTTC. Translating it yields CASSLGGGAYNEQYF.

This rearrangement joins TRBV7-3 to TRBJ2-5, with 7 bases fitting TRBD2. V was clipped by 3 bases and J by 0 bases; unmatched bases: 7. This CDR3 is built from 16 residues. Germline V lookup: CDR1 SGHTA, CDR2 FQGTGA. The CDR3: CASSFDRTRHQETQYF. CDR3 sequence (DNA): TGTGCCAGCAGCTTCGATAGGACTAGACACCAAGAGACCCAGTACTTC.